This T cell receptor beta chain derives from a study of technical replicates of blood from a handful of donors. J gave up 6 bases and V 6 bases, and 10 bases lay outside the gene matches. Looked up from germline, CDR1 is MDHEN and CDR2 is SYDVKM. This CDR3 comprises 15 residues. Sequenced by immunoSEQ multiplex PCR; TCRdb stores in-frame clones only, minus some. The sample consists of 35,000 to 50,000 clones, around 96% of them appearing once. The sample was T cells isolated from PBMCs. The sequence came from a human donor in good health. The chain combines TRBV28 with TRBJ2-3, with 9 nucleotides matching TRBD1. CDR3 loop: CASSTGTGRADTQYF. CDR3 nucleotide sequence: TGTGCCAGCAGCACCGGGACAGGGCGGGCGGATACGCAGTATTTT. The full variable domain, in which reference TRBV28 and TRBJ2-3 provide the parts outside the CDR3, is DVKVTQSSRYLVKRTGEKVFLECVQDMDHENMFWYRQDPGLGLRLIYFSYDVKMKEKGDIPEGYSVSREKKERFSLILESASTNQTSMYLCASSTGTGRADTQYFGPGTRLTVL.